This TCR beta chain emerged from a study of CD8+ T cells in alopecia areata. Study-level information: Tofacitinib therapy lasting 6 to 18 months was followed by 6 months off drug.

This CDR3 has 11 amino acids. V dropped 5 bases and J dropped 8 bases, with 9 bases sitting between them. Germline V gene lookup returns CDR1 SEHNR and CDR2 FQNEAQ (reference sequence). Following RNA extraction, reverse transcription yielded cDNA that acted as the sequencing template. Produced via immunoSEQ multiplex PCR; TCRdb's table is partial and in-frame only. Of some 7,200 clones in the sample, about 67% were seen once. Study-level results: Higher clonality and more expanded CD8+ clones appeared in lesional than normal scalp. In scalp samples, resident alphabeta T cells of normal skin are also sequenced.

Patients with alopecia areata provided lesional scalp punch biopsies as well as peripheral blood. A remark on this clone: What it binds is not known.

This clonotype originated in a human donor with alopecia areata. The material was skin, obtained at week 0. The chain uses TRBV7-9 and TRBJ1-2; D ambiguous. CDR3 region: CASSPGRGYTF. The CDR3 DNA follows: TGTGCCAGCAGCCCCGGGCGGGGCTACACCTTC.